The 28 T cell receptor beta chains below were found in one sample sequenced in a study of T cells after yellow fever vaccination. MiXCR was run by TCRdb on the 5' RACE reads, yielding one entry per CDR3 protein. This table has about 170,000 distinct CDR3 sequences, roughly 11% appearing once. The sequencing here drew on CD8+ T cells sorted from PBMCs, taken 15 days after the yellow fever booster vaccination. The receptors were sampled from a man between 18 and 29 years old who received the YFV17D yellow fever vaccine.

This clonotype has just a few counts. The rearrangement joins TRBV7-9 to TRBJ2-7; TRBD1 agrees at 10 bases. CDR1 SEHNR and CDR2 FQNEAQ come from the germline V gene (reference sequence). V shed 4 bases, J shed 3 bases, and the junction held 3 bases outside the gene matches. The CDR3 consists of 14 residues. In DNA form, the CDR3 reads TGTGCCAGCAGCTCAGGGACAGGGGTCTACGAGCAGTACGTC. This encodes CASSSGTGVYEQYV.

V is TRBV3-1 and J is TRBJ1-4; no clear D gene. V lost 0 bases and J 0 bases, leaving 8 bases between the germline ends. CDR1 LGHDT and CDR2 YNNKEL come from the germline V gene (reference sequence). This CDR3 is 16 amino acids long. The CDR3 is CASSQDVWATNEKLFF. The CDR3 DNA follows: TGTGCCAGCAGCCAAGACGTGTGGGCAACTAATGAAAAACTGTTTTTT. Full variable domain (remainder filled in from reference TRBV3-1 and TRBJ1-4): DTAVSQTPKYLVTQMGNDKSIKCEQNLGHDTMYWYKQDSKKFLKIMFSYNNKELIINETVPNRFSPKSPDKAHLNLHINSLELGDSAVYFCASSQDVWATNEKLFFGSGTQLSVL.

The chain carries TRBV29-1 and TRBJ1-2; possibly TRBD1 for D (5 bases). Germline CDR1 SQVTM, CDR2 ANQGSEA. CDR3 length: 18 amino acids. The V end lost 4 bases, the J end lost 8 bases, and 32 bases lay between the germline ends. CDR3 sequence: CSVVGLASGTNGDWGYTF. DNA for the CDR3: TGCAGCGTTGTGGGGCTCGCCTCGGGGACCAACGGCGATTGGGGCTACACCTTC.

This clonotype turned up a few times. V usage is TRBV27 and J usage is TRBJ2-1, with D hard to call. V was pared by 3 bases and J by 4 bases, with 7 bases between. Germline V gene lookup returns CDR1 MNHEY and CDR2 SMNVEV (reference sequence). CDR3 length: 13 amino acids. The CDR3 reads CASSFNLYNEQFF. Here the CDR3 DNA reads TGTGCCAGCAGTTTCAATCTTTACAATGAGCAGTTCTTC.

The CDR3 region has the DNA TGTGCCAGCAGGAGGGTAGGGGGTCGAACTGAAGCTTTCTTT. It yields the protein CASRRVGGRTEAFF. This rearrangement joins TRBV28 to TRBJ1-1; weak D call: TRBD1 (6 bases). The length of the CDR3 is 14 residues. The V gene's germline CDR1 is MDHEN and CDR2 SYDVKM. The V and J ends lost 6 bases and 5 bases respectively, with 16 bases between them.

This chain connects TRBV24-1 to TRBJ2-1, with D unresolved. CDR3 length: 16 amino acids. V lost 0 bases and J lost 7, with 15 bases in between. Germline V gene data show CDR1 as KGHDR and CDR2 as SFDVKD. The CDR3 is CATSDLGRYNENEQFF. CDR3 DNA: TGTGCCACCAGTGATTTGGGCCGTTATAATGAAAATGAGCAGTTCTTC.

This clonotype turned up a few times. V usage is TRBV3-1 and J usage is TRBJ2-7; D ambiguous. The CDR3 is 17 amino acids. Germline V gene lookup returns CDR1 LGHDT and CDR2 YNNKEL (reference sequence). V lost 3 bases, J lost 5 bases, and 23 bases lay in between. The CDR3 loop is CASSQGPRSLLPDEQYV. CDR3 coding DNA: TGTGCCAGCAGCCAGGGCCCTAGGTCCCTATTGCCGGACGAGCAGTACGTC.

V gene TRBV20-1 combines with J gene TRBJ2-3; possibly TRBD2 for D (5 bases). Trimming took 0 bases from V and 3 from J, leaving 13 bases between them. Germline loops: CDR1 DFQATT, CDR2 SNEGSKA (reference sequence). The CDR3 has 15 residues. In nucleotides, the CDR3 is TGCAGTGCTAGAGATATCGAGGGAAAGACAGATACGCAGTATTTT. Translated, it gives CSARDIEGKTDTQYF.

This clonotype was observed a few times. V and J are TRBV7-3 and TRBJ2-6; no definite D call. Between the trimmed V and J ends, which lost 5 bases and 0 bases, there was a span of 5 bases. The CDR3 contains 14 residues. The germline CDR1 and CDR2 sequences are SGHTA and FQGTGA. The CDR3 DNA reads as TGTGCCAGCAGCCCAAGCTCTGGGGCCAACGTCCTGACTTTC. This sequence encodes CASSPSSGANVLTF.

This clonotype was seen a handful of times. The chain is built from TRBV7-2 and TRBJ2-3; D tentatively reads TRBD1 or TRBD2 (6 bases each). V lost 5 bases and J 0 bases, leaving 15 bases between the germline ends. Per germline, CDR1 SGHTA and CDR2 FQGNSA. The CDR3 is 16 amino acids. The DNA for the CDR3 is TGTGCCAGCAGCCGGAGGGGGGCTTGGAGCACAGATACGCAGTATTTT. It is translated as CASSRRGAWSTDTQYF.

J is TRBJ2-2 and V is TRBV6-6; 7 positions match TRBD2. The CDR3 loop spans 15 amino acids. J lost 7 bases, V lost 2 bases, and 7 bases had no gene match. Germline CDR1 reads MNHNY; CDR2 reads SVGAGI (reference sequence). CDR3 sequence reads: CASSYGLAEGGELFF. The DNA for the CDR3 is TGTGCCAGCAGTTACGGCCTAGCGGAGGGCGGGGAGCTGTTTTTT.

This clonotype has more than one count but fewer than ten. This sequence joins TRBV19 and TRBJ2-2, with D unresolved. Germline V lookup: CDR1 LNHDA, CDR2 SQIVND (reference sequence). The CDR3 consists of 12 residues. The V and J ends lost 6 bases and 7 bases respectively, with 9 bases between them. CDR3 sequence: CASRAIRGELFF. The CDR3 nucleotides are TGTGCCAGTAGGGCCATACGCGGGGAGCTGTTTTTT.

A few counts support this clonotype. The rearrangement joins TRBV6-2 or TRBV6-3 to TRBJ1-1, with a possible D match to TRBD1 (5 bases). The CDR3 covers 13 residues. Germline V gives CDR1 MNHEY, CDR2 SVGEGT. The V and J ends lost 8 bases and 5 bases respectively, with 15 bases between them. In DNA, the CDR3 is TGTGCCAGCTCGTCTGGGAAGGGGACTGAAGCTTTCTTT. Its protein product is CASSSGKGTEAFF.

V and J are TRBV11-2 and TRBJ1-5, with TRBD1 matching 8 bases. Germline V gene lookup returns CDR1 SGHAT and CDR2 FQNNGV. V was pared by 5 bases and J by 5 bases, with 11 bases of the junction left unmatched. This CDR3 has 16 amino acids. CDR3 bases: TGTGCCAGCAGCCTAGGACAGGGTAGAGGGTATCAGCCCCAGCATTTT. Amino acid sequence: CASSLGQGRGYQPQHF.

In DNA form, the CDR3 reads TGCGCCAGCAGCCAAGACACCAACTATGGCTACACCTTC. It yields the protein CASSQDTNYGYTF. This rearrangement joins TRBV4-3 to TRBJ1-2; D ambiguous. V was shortened by 0 bases and J by 2 bases, with 4 bases between the two germline ends. CDR1 LGHNA and CDR2 YSLEER come from the germline V gene. This CDR3 is 13 amino acids long.

The V and J genes are TRBV5-5 and TRBJ2-7, with D unresolved. The V end was cut by 4 bases, the J end by 3 bases, with 11 bases between. The CDR3 has 13 amino acids. Germline assignment: CDR1 SGHKS and CDR2 YYEKEE (reference sequence). CDR3 region: CASSLQAYYEQYF. The CDR3 DNA sequence: TGTGCCAGCAGCCTTCAGGCGTACTACGAGCAGTACTTC. Full variable domain (rest looked up from reference TRBV5-5 and TRBJ2-7): DAGVTQSPTHLIKTRGQQVTLRCSPISGHKSVSWYQQVLGQGPQFIFQYYEKEERGRGNFPDRFSARQFPNYSSELNVNALLLGDSALYLCASSLQAYYEQYFGPGTRLTVT.

This clonotype was seen a handful of times. This rearrangement joins TRBV7-9 to TRBJ2-7; TRBD2 might be the D (5 bases). The CDR3 runs to 14 residues. Trimming took off 5 bases at V and 0 bases at J, with 11 bases between the two ends. Germline CDR1 and CDR2: SEHNR and FQNEAQ (reference sequence). The CDR3 here is CASSREGSSYEQYF. The CDR3 DNA follows: TGTGCCAGCAGCCGGGAAGGAAGCTCCTACGAGCAGTACTTC.

This rearrangement joins TRBV5-4 to TRBJ1-2; D is unclear. In germline, CDR1 is SGHNT, CDR2 YYREEE (reference sequence). The V gene lost 0 bases and the J gene lost 2 bases, with 14 bases spanning the gap. This CDR3 contains 16 residues. The CDR3 coding sequence is TGTGCCAGCAGCTTGGATTCCAGGTTACAAAACTATGGCTACACCTTC. It encodes CASSLDSRLQNYGYTF.

This clonotype was picked up a small number of times. The chain couples TRBV6-2 or TRBV6-3 to TRBJ2-3, with D hard to call. This CDR3 has 15 amino acids. V lost 2 bases, J lost 2 bases, and 11 bases lay in between. Germline values: CDR1 MNHEY, CDR2 SVGEGT. The CDR3 sequence is CASSYRLTYTDTQYF. CDR3 nucleotide sequence: TGTGCCAGCAGTTACCGGCTGACGTACACAGATACGCAGTATTTT.

The V gene is TRBV6-2 or TRBV6-3, the J gene TRBJ1-2, with D possibly being TRBD1 (6 bases). Per germline, CDR1 MNHEY and CDR2 SVGEGT. The CDR3 covers 15 residues. Trimming cost V 4 bases and J 6 bases, with 18 bases left between them. DNA for the CDR3: TGTGCCAGCAGTTCCATCAACAGGGAGGAGAATGGCTACACCTTC. Its translation is CASSSINREENGYTF.

This clonotype was counted only a few times. V usage is TRBV12-5 and J usage is TRBJ2-7; TRBD2 aligns across 7 bases. There are 15 residues in the CDR3. Germline loops: CDR1 LGHNT, CDR2 FRNRAP. V was pared by 3 bases and J by 4 bases, with 9 bases of the junction left unmatched. The CDR3 protein is CASGFVTSALYEQYF. Here the CDR3 DNA reads TGTGCTAGTGGTTTCGTAACTAGCGCTTTGTACGAGCAGTACTTC. Full variable domain (outside the CDR3, taken from reference TRBV12-5 and TRBJ2-7): DARVTQTPRHKVTEMGQEVTMRCQPILGHNTVFWYRQTMMQGLELLAYFRNRAPLDDSGMPKDRFSAEMPDATLATLKIQPSEPRDSAVYFCASGFVTSALYEQYFGPGTRLTVT.

This clonotype was counted at least ten times. V usage is TRBV6-5 and J usage is TRBJ2-5; D remains unclear. The germline gives CDR1 MNHEY, CDR2 SVGAGI. V lost 4 bases to trimming and J lost 5 bases, with 14 bases between them. This CDR3 contains 14 residues. The CDR3 DNA follows: TGTGCCAGCAGTTGCCCTGCCTGCGGCGAGACCCAGTACTTC. It is translated as CASSCPACGETQYF.

This clonotype was observed a handful of times. This chain links TRBV12-3 or TRBV12-4 with TRBJ1-3; perhaps TRBD1 as D (6 bases). Trimming removed 5 bases from V and 2 bases from J, with 13 bases in between. The CDR3 is made up of 15 amino acids. For the CDR3, the DNA is TGTGCCAGCAGTCAGGGGACCACTGCTGGAAACACCATATATTTT. Translated: CASSQGTTAGNTIYF.

In this sample, this clonotype turned up a few times. This chain joins TRBV4-2 and TRBJ1-1; 7 bases are a match to TRBD1. The CDR3 is 17 amino acids. Germline-derived CDR1 and CDR2 are LGHNA and YNFKEQ. J was trimmed by 0 bases and V by 1 base; bases with no gene match: 8. The CDR3 reads CASSQANLGQLNTEAFF. The CDR3 DNA follows: TGTGCCAGCAGCCAAGCCAACCTGGGACAGCTGAACACTGAAGCTTTCTTT.

The J gene is TRBJ2-1, the V gene TRBV4-3; TRBD2 is a possible D gene (5 bases). The CDR3 runs 13 residues. V was shortened by 0 bases and J by 8 bases, with 8 bases between the two germline ends. Germline assignment: CDR1 LGHNA and CDR2 YSLEER. The CDR3: CASSQDLAYEQFF. CDR3 DNA: TGCGCCAGCAGCCAAGATCTAGCATATGAGCAGTTCTTC.

The rearrangement uses TRBV4-1 and TRBJ1-5; no clear D. Germline-derived CDR1 and CDR2 are MGHRA and YSYEKL. V was trimmed by 1 base and J by 1 base, leaving 11 bases between them. The CDR3 has 16 residues. This CDR3 is CASSQGAGTSNQPQHF. Written as DNA, the CDR3 is TGCGCCAGCAGCCAAGGCGCAGGCACCAGCAATCAGCCCCAGCATTTT.

This clonotype came up once. A much bigger clone sits one base away, suggesting this may be a read error. This chain joins TRBV6-6 and TRBJ2-3, with 12 positions matching TRBD2. Trimming removed 4 bases from V and 0 bases from J; junction bases left unmatched: 11. The CDR3 sequence is 19 residues long. Germline CDR1 is MNHNY and CDR2 is SVGAGI (reference sequence). CDR3 residues: CASSLVTSGGPRSTDTQYF. The CDR3 nucleotides are TGTGCCAGCAGTTTGGTGACTAGCGGGGGCCCTAGGAGCACAGATACGCAGTATTTT.

The J gene is TRBJ2-3, the V gene TRBV7-2; 8 positions match TRBD2. Germline CDR1 SGHTA, CDR2 FQGNSA. Trimming at V came to 5 bases and at J to 5 bases, leaving 3 bases not matched to a gene. This CDR3 is 13 amino acids long. Here the CDR3 reads CASSPGGEDTQYF. DNA for the CDR3: TGTGCCAGCAGCCCCGGGGGGGAAGATACGCAGTATTTT.